The T cell receptor beta chain under discussion was sequenced for a study of blood T cell repertoires in COVID-19 (dated by TCRdb to 2020 to 2022). Background for the entire study: The collaborator samples originated in the United States, Italy and Spain and spanned the acute and convalescent phases of COVID-19. The material from the prospective study consisted of cDNA or gDNA derived from T cells, B-cell-depleted T cells, or PBMCs. Subjects who had been exposed to COVID-19, were actively infected with it, or had recovered from it provided the deeply sampled blood TCRbeta repertoires that made up the dataset. The repertoires were released in a freely available public database meant as a resource for research on the immune response to SARS-CoV-2. Samples were obtained from the ongoing ImmuneRACE study (first 160 participants) and from over 1,000 subjects provided by 6 global collaborators. The sample metadata nearly always contained a de-identified subject ID, COVID-19 status, age in years and sex. Where available, HLA class I and class II types were taken from metadata supplied by the sample provider and were not determined by assay-based typing.

The CDR3 measures 15 amino acids from cysteine to phenylalanine. The kept DNA is CDR3 alone, 45 bases in frame from the first base. V sheds 10 bases and J sheds 4 bases, leaving 18 bases between their ends. Looking up the germline V gene yields CDR1 KGHDR and CDR2 SFDVKD. Participants in the prospective study were aged roughly 18 to 100 years, lived in 24 United States geographic areas, and enrolled through a virtual design. In the prospective study, participants were assigned to cohorts based on the clinical history participants reported in a screening survey and a study questionnaire. In the prospective study, mobile phlebotomists collected whole blood, serum and a nasopharyngeal or oropharyngeal swab from each participant. Over a roughly 2-month period, participants in the prospective study had the option of providing additional blood draws and questionnaires. Before DNA extraction, blood samples from the prospective study were shipped at room temperature or frozen.

TCRbeta CDR3 regions were amplified from genomic DNA by means of the immunoSEQ Assay, a bias-controlled multiplex PCR. The paper's data handling went like this. The number of nucleated cells in each sample was estimated from the amplification of reference gene primers within the assay. To quantify the absolute abundance of each unique TCRbeta CDR3 rearrangement, sequence reads were collapsed and filtered. Productive Simpson clonality was computed per sample as the square root of Simpson's diversity index over productive rearrangements. In TCRdb, the immuneACCESS table is reduced to in-frame sequences with V and J assigned. These tables do not hold every clone; where another copy was compared, an unresolved V gene accounts for under half, and the others remain unexplained. V, J and clone size derive from that table, while D and trimming were established from the DNA sequence. Here the sample has 200,000 to 250,000 clones; around 90% occur a single time. The ten largest clones take up over 12% of the sample.

As for this clone: The target of this receptor is not known. Base-call qualities are not available, and no considerably larger clone is one nucleotide away.

Study-wide conclusions, independent of this receptor: The amount of clinical and demographic metadata varied by source and participant and was provided uncurated.

The chain employs TRBV24-1 and TRBJ2-2; matching of 5 bases hints at TRBD1 as the D gene. This receptor was identified in a woman in her 50s with acute COVID-19. Material: PBMCs or T cells enriched from blood (not recorded which). The CDR3 protein is CATEGATPSTGELFF. DNA sequence: TGTGCCACGGAAGGGGCCACCCCTTCCACCGGGGAGCTGTTTTTT.